The rows below give T cell receptor beta chains drawn from one sample of a study of blood T cell repertoires in COVID-19. Only in-frame clones appear in the TCRdb table, and some are missing; sequencing was by immunoSEQ multiplex PCR. Here the sample spans around 40,000 clones, around four fifths being singletons. Source material: peripheral blood. Receptor source: an elderly woman with active or convalescent COVID-19. CDR3s include the opening cysteine and the closing phenylalanine or tryptophan. D genes are given only for firm matches. Not every row has a clone size; where given, it reads once, few, many or a size class.

D | J | size | V | length | DNA | CDR3
NA | TRBJ1-2 | NA | TRBV20-1 | 11 | TGCAGTGCTAGATTTCAGGCGGGCTACACCTTC | CSARFQAGYTF
NA | TRBJ1-1 | once | TRBV18 | 13 | TGTGCCAGCTCACCAACTTGGAACACTGAAGCTTTCTTT | CASSPTWNTEAFF
NA | TRBJ2-1 | NA | TRBV5-5 | 13 | TGTGCCAGCAGGCTAACAGGGTTCAATGAGCAGTTCTTC | CASRLTGFNEQFF
TRBD2 | TRBJ2-7 | NA | TRBV5-1 | 16 | TGCGCCAGCAGCCCTCGACTAGCGGGAGAGCAATACGAGCAGTACTTC | CASSPRLAGEQYEQYF
NA | TRBJ1-1 | NA | TRBV21-1 | 16 | TGTGCCAGCAGCACCTACCCGGGACACTTGAACACTGAAGCTTTCTTT | CASSTYPGHLNTEAFF
TRBD2 | TRBJ2-1 | NA | TRBV6-2/TRBV6-3 | 15 | TGTGCCAGCAGTGAGACTAGCGGACTCTACAATGAGCAGTTCTTC | CASSETSGLYNEQFF
TRBD1 | TRBJ2-2 | NA | TRBV25-1 | 15 | TGTGCCAGCAGTGGGGACAGACCGAACACCGGGGAGCTGTTTTTT | CASSGDRPNTGELFF
TRBD1 | TRBJ1-1 | NA | TRBV19 | 19 | TGTGCCAGTAGTATATACGCAGACAGGGCACGAACTCTGAACACTGAAGCTTTCTTT | CASSIYADRARTLNTEAFF
NA | TRBJ1-5 | NA | TRBV6-5 | 14 | TGTGCCAGCAGCCTCAGTAATAGCAATCAGCCCCAGCATTTT | CASSLSNSNQPQHF
TRBD1 | TRBJ1-5 | few | TRBV19 | 14 | TGTGCCAGTAGTAGGGGGGACAGAAATCAGCCCCAGCATTTT | CASSRGDRNQPQHF
TRBD1 | TRBJ1-2 | once | TRBV5-8 | 14 | TGTGCCAGCAGCGCAAACAGGGGGAGAAGTGGCTACACCTTC | CASSANRGRSGYTF
TRBD1 | TRBJ2-3 | NA | TRBV5-1 | 15 | TGCGCCAGCAGCTTGACCCCGGGACAGGGAGATACGCAGTATTTT | CASSLTPGQGDTQYF
NA | TRBJ1-1 | NA | TRBV9 | 14 | TGTGCCAGCAGCGTAGAAGATCAACGGGGTGAAGCTTTCTTT | CASSVEDQRGEAFF
TRBD2 | TRBJ2-7 | NA | TRBV19 | 16 | TGTGCCAGTAGTATGATCTGGACTAGCGGGAGTAACGAGCAGTACTTC | CASSMIWTSGSNEQYF
NA | TRBJ1-6 | NA | TRBV5-4 | 17 | TGTGCCAGCAGCTTGGCCCGGGGTGGAGAGTCTAATTCACCCCTCCACTTT | CASSLARGGESNSPLHF
NA | TRBJ1-2 | NA | TRBV10-3 | 15 | TGTGCCATCAGTAACCCGACCGGGAATGTTTCTGGCTACACCTTC | CAISNPTGNVSGYTF
TRBD1 | TRBJ1-1 | NA | TRBV5-4 | 16 | TGTGCCAGCAGTAGCGGGGGGACAGGGGGTCGGGCTGAAGCTTTCTTT | CASSSGGTGGRAEAFF
TRBD1 | TRBJ1-3 | once | TRBV6-2/TRBV6-3 | 16 | TGTGCCAGCAGTTACGATGGGACAGATACTGGAAACACCATATATTTT | CASSYDGTDTGNTIYF
TRBD2 | TRBJ2-1 | NA | TRBV29-1 | 13 | TGCAGCGTTCGGATCGGGAGGGCCGGTGAGCAGTTCTTC | CSVRIGRAGEQFF
NA | TRBJ1-5 | NA | TRBV6-1 | 16 | TGTGCCAGCAGTGAACTTGAGGTCGGCGGCAATCAGCCCCAGCATTTT | CASSELEVGGNQPQHF
TRBD2 | TRBJ2-5 | NA | TRBV28 | 16 | TGTGCCAGCAGTTTACTAGCGGGGGCCTCCCAAGAGACCCAGTACTTC | CASSLLAGASQETQYF
TRBD2 | TRBJ2-1 | NA | TRBV24-1 | 13 | TGTGCCACCAGTGACCGGACTAGTCATGAGCAGTTCTTC | CATSDRTSHEQFF
NA | TRBJ2-7 | NA | TRBV7-2 | 14 | TGTGCCAGCAGCGAGATGGACAGTCACTACGAGCAGTACTTC | CASSEMDSHYEQYF
TRBD1 | TRBJ1-1 | NA | TRBV19 | 13 | TGTGCCCATAGCGAGGGGGCAGGCACTGAAGCTTTCTTT | CAHSEGAGTEAFF
NA | TRBJ1-6 | NA | TRBV7-6 | 15 | TGTGCCAGCAGCTTAATCGGGGGGTTGGGTTCACCCCTCCACTTT | CASSLIGGLGSPLHF
NA | TRBJ2-7 | NA | TRBV3-1/TRBV3-2 | 16 | TGTGCCAGCAGATCGTTGCGGGACCCGAGCTCCTACGAGCAGTACTTC | CASRSLRDPSSYEQYF
NA | TRBJ1-3 | NA | TRBV19 | 16 | TGTGCCAGTAGTATCGGGACTGGGAGCTCTGGAAACACCATATATTTT | CASSIGTGSSGNTIYF
TRBD1 | TRBJ1-1 | NA | TRBV10-3 | 16 | TGTGCCATCAGTGAGTCGAGGACAGGGCGGTCTGTTCAAGCTTTCTTT | CAISESRTGRSVQAFF
NA | TRBJ2-2 | NA | TRBV5-4 | 15 | TGTGCCAGTCAGCTGAGTAGGGGAAGCACCGGGGAGCTGTTTTTT | CASQLSRGSTGELFF
NA | TRBJ1-2 | NA | TRBV6-2/TRBV6-3 | 13 | TGTGCCAGCAGTAAATCAGAAGACTATGGCTACACCTTC | CASSKSEDYGYTF
NA | TRBJ2-3 | NA | TRBV28 | 17 | TGTGCCAGCAGTTTACCCACGGCGAGACAGTACACAGATACGCAGTATTTT | CASSLPTARQYTDTQYF
NA | TRBJ1-1 | NA | TRBV7-9 | 12 | TGTGCCAGCAGCCTCGACAGGACTGAAGCTTTCTTT | CASSLDRTEAFF
NA | TRBJ1-6 | NA | TRBV18 | 15 | TGTGCCAGCTCACCGGCCGGACACCAGAATTCACCCCTCCACTTT | CASSPAGHQNSPLHF
TRBD1 | TRBJ1-6 | NA | TRBV28 | 13 | TGTGCCAGCAGGGGACAGGGTGATTCACCCCTCCACTTT | CASRGQGDSPLHF
NA | TRBJ2-7 | NA | TRBV19 | 11 | TGTGCCAGTAGAACAGGGAACGAGCAGTACTTC | CASRTGNEQYF
TRBD1 | TRBJ1-5 | NA | TRBV6-5 | 15 | TGTGCCAGCAGTCAGGGGGGACAGGTCGGACAGCCCCAGCATTTT | CASSQGGQVGQPQHF
TRBD1 | TRBJ2-7 | NA | TRBV30 | 15 | TGTGCCTGGAGTGGGGGACAGAGAGTCTCCTACGAGCAGTACTTC | CAWSGGQRVSYEQYF
NA | TRBJ2-1 | few | TRBV28 | 15 | TGTGCCAGCAGTTTCGATGTTAGCTCCTACAATGAGCAGTTCTTC | CASSFDVSSYNEQFF
TRBD2 | TRBJ2-1 | NA | TRBV20-1 | 15 | TGCAGTGCTGGTGCTAGCGGGAGGGACTACAATGAGCAGTTCTTC | CSAGASGRDYNEQFF
NA | TRBJ2-7 | NA | TRBV19 | 12 | TGTGCCAGTAGTGCGAGACTCGGGGAGCAGTACTTC | CASSARLGEQYF
TRBD2 | TRBJ2-5 | NA | TRBV6-2/TRBV6-3 | 16 | TGTGCCAGCAGCCTGGGACTAGCGGGGGGGAAGGAGACCCAGTACTTC | CASSLGLAGGKETQYF
NA | TRBJ1-4 | once | TRBV30 | 12 | TGTGCCTGGGGACTAACGGGTGAAAAACTGTTTTTT | CAWGLTGEKLFF
NA | TRBJ1-5 | once | TRBV6-6 | 15 | TGTGCCAGCACGACGGACAGACTTAGCAATCAGCCCCAGCATTTT | CASTTDRLSNQPQHF
NA | TRBJ1-2 | NA | TRBV12-3/TRBV12-4 | 12 | TGTGCCAGCAGTTTAAACAGCTATGGCTACACCTTC | CASSLNSYGYTF
TRBD1 | TRBJ2-3 | NA | TRBV19 | 16 | TGTGCCAGTAGTCGTGACAGGGTCAAGACGACAGATACGCAGTATTTT | CASSRDRVKTTDTQYF
TRBD1 | TRBJ1-1 | NA | TRBV20-1 | 13 | TGCAGTGCTAGTAGGGGGCTCAACACTGAAGCTTTCTTT | CSASRGLNTEAFF
TRBD2 | TRBJ2-3 | NA | TRBV3-1/TRBV3-2 | 16 | TGTGCCAGCAGGCCAGCGGGGACCACTAGCACAGATACGCAGTATTTT | CASRPAGTTSTDTQYF
NA | TRBJ1-1 | NA | TRBV19 | 13 | TGTGCCAGTAGTATAGGGTCCGCGTATGAAGCTTTCTTT | CASSIGSAYEAFF
TRBD1 | TRBJ1-2 | few | TRBV7-2 | 15 | TGTGCCAGCAGCCACAACAGGGGAACTAACTATGGCTACACCTTC | CASSHNRGTNYGYTF
TRBD2 | TRBJ2-5 | NA | TRBV19 | 13 | TGTGCCACCACTAGCGGGACCCAAGAGACCCAGTACTTC | CATTSGTQETQYF
TRBD1 | TRBJ1-3 | NA | TRBV5-4 | 14 | TGTGCCAGCAGCTACCGGGACAGGGGAAACACCATATATTTT | CASSYRDRGNTIYF
NA | TRBJ1-1 | NA | TRBV6-2/TRBV6-3 | 17 | TGTGCCAGCAGTTACAGCAGGGTGGAGGGGTTGAGCACTGAAGCTTTCTTT | CASSYSRVEGLSTEAFF
NA | TRBJ2-1 | NA | TRBV5-1 | 13 | TGCGCCAGCAGCTTCAATCGGGAGAATGAGCAGTTCTTC | CASSFNRENEQFF
NA | TRBJ1-6 | NA | TRBV25-1 | 16 | TGTGCCAGCAAGGTGTCAGGGGCCGGGGATAATTCACCCCTCCACTTT | CASKVSGAGDNSPLHF